This T cell receptor (beta chain) appears in the sequencing data of a study of beta chain features in type 1 diabetes. Whole-study findings and limits: cDNA-based reads could over-represent cells with high TCR expression.

The CDR3 runs 15 residues. J lost 5 bases, V lost 2 bases, and 8 bases had no gene match. The V gene's germline CDR1 is SGHTA and CDR2 FQGNSA. TCRB transcripts that were expressed got sequenced, as all of the isolated RNA had been reverse transcribed. TCRdb's copy holds only in-frame clones and misses some; the assay was immunoSEQ multiplex PCR. The sample includes about 290,000 clones, about 7.8% of them seen just once. In regard to this clone: The target antigen is unknown.

Sequencing was carried out using central memory CD4+ T cells from blood. This TCR was recovered from a woman under 30 in good health. The chain carries TRBV7-2 and TRBJ2-5; 7 nucleotides align to TRBD1. The CDR3 region is CASSLWFGQVETQYF. CDR3 sequence (DNA): TGTGCCAGCAGCTTATGGTTCGGACAGGTTGAGACCCAGTACTTC.